This T cell receptor beta chain was captured by sequencing in a study of siplizumab effects on memory and regulatory T cells. Study conclusions and caveats: Naive-or-memory phenotypes were unassignable for roughly 80-97% of proliferating CD4+ or CD8+ clones. Most alloreactive clones went unmapped to unstimulated subsets; only a minor fraction mapped. The diversity of naive T cells seemed greater than that of memory cells, and their alloresponse contribution seemed major. Tregs that proliferated in siplizumab cultures did not have their suppressive function confirmed.

Germline values: CDR1 LNHDA, CDR2 SQIVND (reference sequence). This CDR3 spans 12 amino acids. V was shortened by 6 bases and J by 0 bases, with 5 bases between the two germline ends. Method: immunoSEQ multiplex PCR; TCRdb's copy keeps in-frame clones and lacks some. Counted here are approximately 82,000 clones, about 87% occurring once; the ten biggest clones make up about 1.4%. Remarks on this clone: Its antigen is currently unknown.

The rearrangement joins TRBV19 to TRBJ1-1; D is possibly TRBD1 (5 bases). The sequenced sample was Tregs sorted from blood. The receptor was isolated from a human donor in good health. CDR3 protein: CASRDMNTEAFF. As DNA, the CDR3 is TGTGCCAGTAGGGACATGAACACTGAAGCTTTCTTT.